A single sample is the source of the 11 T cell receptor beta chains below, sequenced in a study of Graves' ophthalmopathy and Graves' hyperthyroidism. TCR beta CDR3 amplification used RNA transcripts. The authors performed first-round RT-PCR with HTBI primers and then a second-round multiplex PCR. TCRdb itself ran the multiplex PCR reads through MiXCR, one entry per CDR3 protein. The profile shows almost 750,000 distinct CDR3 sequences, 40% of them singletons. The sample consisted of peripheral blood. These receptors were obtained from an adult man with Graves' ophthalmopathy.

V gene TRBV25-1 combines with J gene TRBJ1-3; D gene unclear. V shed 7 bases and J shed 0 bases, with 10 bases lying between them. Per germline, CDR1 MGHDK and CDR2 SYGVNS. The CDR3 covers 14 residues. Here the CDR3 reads CASMSSPSGNTIYF. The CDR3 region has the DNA TGTGCCAGCATGAGCTCTCCCTCTGGAAACACCATATATTTT.

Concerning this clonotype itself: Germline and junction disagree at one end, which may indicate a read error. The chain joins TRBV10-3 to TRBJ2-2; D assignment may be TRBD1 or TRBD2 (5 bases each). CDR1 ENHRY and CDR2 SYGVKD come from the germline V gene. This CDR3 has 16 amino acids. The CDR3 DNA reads TGTGCCAGCAGTTACTTGCCTCCGGGACCCACGAAGGAGCTGTTTTTT. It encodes CASSYLPPGPTKELFF.

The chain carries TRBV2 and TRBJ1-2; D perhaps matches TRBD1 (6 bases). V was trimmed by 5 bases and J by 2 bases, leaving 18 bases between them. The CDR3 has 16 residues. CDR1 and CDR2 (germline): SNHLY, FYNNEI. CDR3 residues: CASSLRWDIGNYGYTF. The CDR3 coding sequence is TGTGCCAGCAGTTTACGGTGGGACATCGGAAACTATGGCTACACCTTC.

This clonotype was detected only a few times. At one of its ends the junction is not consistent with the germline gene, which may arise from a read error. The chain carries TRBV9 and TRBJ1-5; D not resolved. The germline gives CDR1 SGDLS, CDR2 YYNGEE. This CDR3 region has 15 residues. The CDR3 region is CASRVDRGLNQPQHF. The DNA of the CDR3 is TGTGCCAGCAGAGTAGATCGAGGGCTTAATCAGCCCCAGCATTTT.

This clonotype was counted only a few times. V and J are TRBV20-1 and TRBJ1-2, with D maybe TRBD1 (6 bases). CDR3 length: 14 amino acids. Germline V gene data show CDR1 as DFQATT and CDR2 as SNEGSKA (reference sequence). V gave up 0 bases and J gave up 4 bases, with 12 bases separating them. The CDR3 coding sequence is TGCAGTGCTAGAGATCTCGGGACAACCTATGGCTACACCTTC. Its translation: CSARDLGTTYGYTF.

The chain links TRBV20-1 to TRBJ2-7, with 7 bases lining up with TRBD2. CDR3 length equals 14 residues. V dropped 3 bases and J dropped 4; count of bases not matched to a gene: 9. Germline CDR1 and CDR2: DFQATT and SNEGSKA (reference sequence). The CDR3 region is CSASRAGVGYEQYF. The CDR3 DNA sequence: TGCAGTGCTAGTCGCGCGGGAGTAGGGTACGAGCAGTACTTC.

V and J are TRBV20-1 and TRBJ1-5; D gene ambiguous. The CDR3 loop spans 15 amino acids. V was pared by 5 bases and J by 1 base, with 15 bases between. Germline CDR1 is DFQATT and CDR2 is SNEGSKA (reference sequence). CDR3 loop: CSAETRGRSNQPQHF. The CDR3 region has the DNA TGCAGTGCTGAAACAAGAGGGAGGAGCAATCAGCCCCAGCATTTT.

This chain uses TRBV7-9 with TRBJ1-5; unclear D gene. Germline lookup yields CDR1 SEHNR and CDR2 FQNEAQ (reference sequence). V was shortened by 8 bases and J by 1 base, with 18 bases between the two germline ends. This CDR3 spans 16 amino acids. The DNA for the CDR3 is TGTGCCAGCTCCCCCGGCGGATCCGTCAGCAATCAGCCCCAGCATTTT. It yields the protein CASSPGGSVSNQPQHF. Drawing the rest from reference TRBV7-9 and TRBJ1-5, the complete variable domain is DTGVSQNPRHKITKRGQNVTFRCDPISEHNRLYWYRQTLGQGPEFLTYFQNEAQLEKSRLLSDRFSAERPKGSFSTLEIQRTEQGDSAMYLCASSPGGSVSNQPQHFGDGTRLSIL.

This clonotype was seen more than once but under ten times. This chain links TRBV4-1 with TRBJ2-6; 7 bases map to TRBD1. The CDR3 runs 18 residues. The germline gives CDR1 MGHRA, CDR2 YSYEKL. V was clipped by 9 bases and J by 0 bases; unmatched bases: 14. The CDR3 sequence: CARHNWDRVSSGANVLTF. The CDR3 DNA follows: TGCGCCAGACATAATTGGGACAGAGTCAGCTCTGGGGCCAACGTCCTGACTTTC.

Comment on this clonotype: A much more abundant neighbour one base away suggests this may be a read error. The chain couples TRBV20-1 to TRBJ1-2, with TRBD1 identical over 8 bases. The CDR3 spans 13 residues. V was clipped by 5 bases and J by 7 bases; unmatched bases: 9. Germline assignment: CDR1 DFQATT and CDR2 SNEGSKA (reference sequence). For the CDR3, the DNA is TGCAGTGCTTTGACAGGGGAGGACTGTGGCTACACCTTC. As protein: CSALTGEDCGYTF.

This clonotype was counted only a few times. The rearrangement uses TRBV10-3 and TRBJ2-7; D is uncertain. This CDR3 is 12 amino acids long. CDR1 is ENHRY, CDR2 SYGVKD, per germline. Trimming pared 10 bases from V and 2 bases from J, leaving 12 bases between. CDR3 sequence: CASQSLTYEQYF. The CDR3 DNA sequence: TGTGCCAGCCAAAGCCTCACCTACGAGCAGTACTTC.